This T cell receptor (beta chain) derives from a study of T cell responses to AZD1222 COVID-19 vaccine. Study results and limitations: Just a handful of AZD1222 recipients were seropositive at baseline. It should be noted that donors were predominantly white British and more often female, and clonal diversity was possibly underestimated. Spike-specific TCR breadth and depth both grew after two AZD1222 doses.

TCRdb's copy holds only in-frame clones and misses some; the assay was immunoSEQ multiplex PCR. Of fewer than 55,000 clones in the sample, 90% were seen once. Comments on this clone: What it binds is unknown.

V was clipped by 5 bases and J by 0 bases, with 8 bases between them. This CDR3 is 14 amino acids long. Germline CDR1 reads KGHSH; CDR2 reads LQKENI. The receptor comes from an adult who received the AZD1222 COVID-19 vaccine. Sequenced material: peripheral blood, taken 28 days after the second AZD1222 dose. The chain combines TRBV18 with TRBJ1-5; D is undetermined. The CDR3 spells CASSAAASNQPQHF. For the CDR3, the DNA is TGTGCCAGCTCAGCGGCGGCTAGCAATCAGCCCCAGCATTTT.